The 27 T cell receptor beta chains listed next were all sequenced from one sample in a study of identical twins (dated by TCRdb to about 2016). The library was generated by 5' RACE. Sequencing relied on an Illumina HiSeq 2000. TCRdb reprocessed the public reads (quality trimming at Q25 with fastp, clone calling with MiXCR) and kept in-frame beta chains. Every CDR3 protein is listed once, alongside the most common genes and DNA of its rows. This sample holds 450,000 to 650,000 distinct CDR3 sequences; over 8.5% were observed only once. The leading ten clones occupy 3% of the sample. These records were also assigned to another study, of yellow fever vaccine responses in identical twins.

The sequencing input was PBMCs. All receptors derive from a woman between 18 and 30 years old in good health.

This clonotype has just a few counts. The chain combines TRBV7-9 with TRBJ2-1; D perhaps matches TRBD2 (6 bases). Trimming took 8 bases from V and 5 from J, leaving 16 bases between them. This CDR3 spans 14 amino acids. The germline V gene has CDR1 SEHNR and CDR2 FQNEAQ (reference sequence). The CDR3 loop is CASETGLLNNEQFF. The DNA of the CDR3 is TGTGCCAGCGAAACAGGACTATTAAACAATGAGCAGTTCTTC. Filled out from reference TRBV7-9 and TRBJ2-1, the complete variable domain reads DTGVSQNPRHKITKRGQNVTFRCDPISEHNRLYWYRQTLGQGPEFLTYFQNEAQLEKSRLLSDRFSAERPKGSFSTLEIQRTEQGDSAMYLCASETGLLNNEQFFGPGTRLTVL.

The chain links TRBV15 to TRBJ2-7; no reliable D call. Per germline, CDR1 LNHNV and CDR2 YYDKDF (reference sequence). CDR3 size: 14 residues. V lost 0 bases to trimming and J lost 2 bases, with 8 bases between them. The CDR3 here is CATSRDLVTYEQYF. The CDR3 bases are TGTGCCACCAGCAGAGATCTAGTAACCTACGAGCAGTACTTC.

This clonotype has a count of ten or more. The CDR3 here is CASSLGDRKINEQFF. DNA of the CDR3: TGCGCCAGCAGCTTGGGGGACAGGAAGATCAATGAGCAGTTCTTC. The gene calls are TRBV5-1 and TRBJ2-1, with TRBD1 matching 8 bases. The J segment lost 6 bases and the V segment lost 0 bases, leaving 5 bases of the junction unmatched. Germline V gene sequence: CDR1 SGHRS, CDR2 YFSETQ. This CDR3 is 15 amino acids long.

This clonotype was observed at least ten times. The chain uses TRBV29-1 and TRBJ2-7; D gene unclear. Trimming removed 1 base at V and 2 bases at J, with 15 bases between. Germline loops: CDR1 SQVTM, CDR2 ANQGSEA. The CDR3 runs to 15 residues. DNA for the CDR3: TGCAGCGTTGAAGGTGCAGTCAACCAAACCTACGAGCAGTACTTC. Translation gives CSVEGAVNQTYEQYF.

Concerning this clonotype itself: A read error is possible here, since a much larger clone lies one base away. The chain employs TRBV7-3 and TRBJ2-3; D possibly corresponds to TRBD1 (6 bases). Deletions cut 5 bases from V and 4 bases from J, with 13 bases between. Germline CDR1 and CDR2: SGHTA and FQGTGA. The CDR3 consists of 14 residues. The CDR3 loop reads CASSRGLGSDTQYF. Here the CDR3 DNA reads TGTGCCAGCAGCAGGGGGTTGGGCTCAGATACGCAGTATTTT.

This clonotype was observed many times. The chain couples TRBV27 to TRBJ2-5; TRBD2 is a possible D gene (5 bases). This CDR3 has 14 residues. Germline CDR1 is MNHEY and CDR2 is SMNVEV (reference sequence). V lost 2 bases and J lost 5, with 12 bases in between. The CDR3 DNA is TGTGCCAGCAGTTTAGGAGGCTCGGGTGAGACCCAGTACTTC. It yields the protein CASSLGGSGETQYF.

This clonotype turned up a few times. The chain links TRBV20-1 to TRBJ1-1; 9 nucleotides agree with TRBD1. The ends lost 3 bases at V and 1 base at J; junction bases unmatched: 3. The CDR3 loop spans 14 amino acids. From germline, CDR1 is DFQATT and CDR2 SNEGSKA (reference sequence). CDR3 DNA: TGCAGTGCTAGGGGGGACAGGGAGAACACTGAAGCTTTCTTT. It is translated as CSARGDRENTEAFF.

The chain has TRBV28 and TRBJ2-3, with TRBD2 identical over 7 bases. The length of the CDR3 is 17 residues. Per germline, CDR1 MDHEN and CDR2 SYDVKM. The junction had 13 bases not matched to a gene; V was cut back by 5 bases and J by 2 bases. DNA for the CDR3: TGTGCCAGCAGTACCGTAGCGGGTCTAGCCCTCACAGATACGCAGTATTTT. This encodes CASSTVAGLALTDTQYF.

The chain employs TRBV4-2 and TRBJ1-2; D not resolved. This CDR3 has 18 amino acids. Trimming took off 3 bases at V and 4 bases at J, with 24 bases between the two ends. Germline V lookup: CDR1 LGHNA, CDR2 YNFKEQ. CDR3 region: CASSQNLGLEGSAYGYTF. CDR3 nucleotides: TGTGCCAGCAGCCAGAACCTAGGACTGGAGGGATCTGCCTATGGCTACACCTTC.

In its sample, this clonotype was seen many times. This rearrangement joins TRBV5-5 to TRBJ2-7; D gene unclear. From germline, CDR1 is SGHKS and CDR2 YYEKEE (reference sequence). The CDR3 is made up of 12 amino acids. Trimming took off 4 bases at V and 3 bases at J, with 8 bases between the two ends. The chain's CDR3 is CASSRTYYEQYF. DNA for the CDR3: TGTGCCAGCAGCCGAACCTACTACGAGCAGTACTTC.

This clonotype occurred many times. The chain is built from TRBV18 and TRBJ2-1; D ambiguous. This CDR3 is built from 13 residues. V was clipped by 4 bases and J by 9 bases, with 13 bases between them. CDR1 KGHSH and CDR2 LQKENI come from the germline V gene. CDR3 in amino acids: CASSLDRVVEQFF. The CDR3 DNA reads as TGTGCCAGCTCACTTGACCGAGTCGTTGAGCAGTTCTTC.

This clonotype was seen a handful of times. This chain links TRBV20-1 with TRBJ2-1; D is undetermined. The CDR3 has 17 residues. Germline V gene lookup returns CDR1 DFQATT and CDR2 SNEGSKA (reference sequence). Trimming took off 0 bases at V and 6 bases at J, with 21 bases between the two ends. CDR3 sequence (DNA): TGCAGTGCTAGAGAACCCCGTGGGGAAGTGGTTGGCAATGAGCAGTTCTTC. Amino acids: CSAREPRGEVVGNEQFF.

The table lists this clonotype with many counts. The genes are TRBV28 and TRBJ2-2; the match to TRBD2 covers 12 bases. The germline V gene encodes CDR1 MDHEN and CDR2 SYDVKM. The CDR3 length is 20 residues. With 1 base clipped from V and 1 base from J, the junction kept 10 bases outside the gene matches. The DNA for the CDR3 is TGTGCCAGCAGTTTATTGAGGCTAGCGGGAGGGCCGGGGAACACCGGGGAGCTGTTTTTT. It specifies CASSLLRLAGGPGNTGELFF. Full variable domain (remainder filled in from reference TRBV28 and TRBJ2-2): DVKVTQSSRYLVKRTGEKVFLECVQDMDHENMFWYRQDPGLGLRLIYFSYDVKMKEKGDIPEGYSVSREKKERFSLILESASTNQTSMYLCASSLLRLAGGPGNTGELFFGEGSRLTVL.

A word on this clonotype: A junction boundary mismatches the germline segment, possibly from a read error. The V gene is TRBV7-9, the J gene TRBJ2-3, with 7 positions matching TRBD2. The CDR3 length is 16 residues. The germline V gene encodes CDR1 SEHNR and CDR2 FQNEAQ (reference sequence). The CDR3: CASSFRVRDYSDTQSF. As DNA, the CDR3 is TGTGCCAGCAGCTTTAGAGTCCGGGACTACTCAGATACGCAGTCTTTT.

This clonotype was seen only a few times. V usage is TRBV2 and J usage is TRBJ2-2; D ambiguous. With 1 base removed from V and 5 bases from J, the gap between germline ends came to 5 bases. Germline V lookup: CDR1 SNHLY, CDR2 FYNNEI. The CDR3 sequence is 13 residues long. This chain's CDR3 is CASSEVETGELFF. CDR3 nucleotide sequence: TGTGCCAGCAGTGAAGTGGAAACCGGGGAGCTGTTTTTT.

The count of this clonotype is one. This chain uses TRBV5-4 with TRBJ2-1; TRBD2 is a possible D gene (6 bases). The V and J ends lost 5 bases and 5 bases respectively, with 23 bases between them. Germline assignment: CDR1 SGHNT and CDR2 YYREEE (reference sequence). This CDR3 region has 17 residues. CDR3 residues: CASRRDFHLKLDNEQFF. DNA for the CDR3: TGTGCCAGCAGGAGGGACTTCCATCTCAAGCTCGACAATGAGCAGTTCTTC.

This clonotype was seen more than once but under ten times. The CDR3 bases are TGCGCCAGCAGCCAAGCGGACGGGGAAAAACTGTTTTTT. Translating it yields CASSQADGEKLFF. The chain carries TRBV4-3 and TRBJ1-4; D is uncertain. CDR3 length: 13 amino acids. Germline loops: CDR1 LGHNA, CDR2 YSLEER. With 1 base removed from V and 8 bases from J, the gap between germline ends came to 8 bases.

The gene calls are TRBV2 and TRBJ1-5, with TRBD1 as a possible D gene (5 bases). This CDR3 has 17 residues. The ends were cut back, 7 bases at V and 2 bases at J, with 21 bases in the middle. Per germline, CDR1 SNHLY and CDR2 FYNNEI. CDR3 nucleotide sequence: TGTGCCAGCACTCCCTACACAGGAGAGTGGGGCAATCAGCCCCAGCATTTT. Protein sequence: CASTPYTGEWGNQPQHF.

This clonotype was detected many times. The J gene is TRBJ2-2, the V gene TRBV28; either TRBD1 or TRBD2 may supply D (5 bases each). CDR1 and CDR2 (germline): MDHEN, SYDVKM. This CDR3 is built from 14 residues. V was cut by 8 bases and J by 7 bases, with 17 bases left in between. CDR3 coding DNA: TGTGCCAGCCAGTTTCCTGGGGGTGGCGGGGAGCTGTTTTTT. Its translation: CASQFPGGGGELFF.

This clonotype was observed a handful of times. The chain is built from TRBV3-1 and TRBJ2-1, with TRBD2 matching 12 bases. The germline gives CDR1 LGHDT, CDR2 YNNKEL (reference sequence). The length of the CDR3 is 16 residues. V lost 3 bases and J lost 6; bases outside the gene matches: 6. CDR3 sequence: CASSQNLAGGVNEQFF. The CDR3 region has the DNA TGTGCCAGCAGCCAGAACCTAGCGGGGGGGGTCAATGAGCAGTTCTTC.

This clonotype was found a few times. The chain is built from TRBV2 and TRBJ2-6; D tentatively reads TRBD1 or TRBD2 (5 bases each). The CDR3 runs 16 residues. CDR1 is SNHLY, CDR2 FYNNEI, per germline. V was trimmed by 0 bases and J by 4 bases, leaving 10 bases between them. This chain's CDR3 is CASSEARGAGANVLTF. The DNA for the CDR3 is TGTGCCAGCAGTGAAGCACGAGGGGCCGGGGCCAACGTCCTGACTTTC.

This clonotype appeared a few times. CDR3 in DNA: TGTGCTAGTGCCATCCGCGGGGGGTCTGAAGCTTTCTTT. Protein sequence: CASAIRGGSEAFF. This chain uses TRBV12-5 with TRBJ1-1; weak D call: TRBD1 (5 bases). CDR1 is LGHNT, CDR2 FRNRAP, per germline. The V and J ends lost 7 bases and 6 bases respectively, with 15 bases between them. The CDR3 sequence is 13 residues long.

This clonotype occurred many times. The chain uses TRBV2 and TRBJ1-1, with D possibly TRBD1 on 5 matching bases. There are 13 residues in the CDR3. Germline lookup yields CDR1 SNHLY and CDR2 FYNNEI. The V end was cut by 1 base, the J end by 10 bases, with 13 bases between. CDR3 residues: CASSEGRGVSAFF. The CDR3 DNA reads as TGTGCCAGCAGTGAAGGAAGAGGGGTTTCAGCTTTCTTT.

This clonotype was observed a handful of times. The V call is TRBV5-1, the J call TRBJ2-7; a weak D match, TRBD1 (5 bases). The V and J ends lost 4 bases and 5 bases respectively, with 13 bases between them. The V gene's germline CDR1 is SGHRS and CDR2 YFSETQ. The length of the CDR3 is 13 residues. The CDR3 DNA reads TGCGCCAGCAGCGATCAGGGTTTCAACGAGCAGTACTTC. Translation: CASSDQGFNEQYF.

This chain joins TRBV27 and TRBJ2-1, with D perhaps matching TRBD1 or TRBD2 (5 bases each). This CDR3 spans 15 amino acids. Per germline, CDR1 MNHEY and CDR2 SMNVEV (reference sequence). Trimming pared 5 bases from V and 0 bases from J, leaving 11 bases between. The CDR3 loop reads CASSPGPSSYNEQFF. CDR3 nucleotide sequence: TGTGCCAGCAGTCCGGGACCAAGCTCCTACAATGAGCAGTTCTTC.

The rearrangement joins TRBV2 to TRBJ1-3; D not certain. From germline, CDR1 is SNHLY and CDR2 FYNNEI. V lost 3 bases and J 2 bases, leaving 11 bases between the germline ends. The CDR3 has 15 amino acids. Here the CDR3 DNA reads TGTGCCAGCAGTGACCGCCAACTCGCTGGAAACACCATATATTTT. Protein sequence: CASSDRQLAGNTIYF.

This clonotype has a handful of counts. V usage is TRBV6-1 and J usage is TRBJ2-2, with a weak D call TRBD1 (6 bases). Looked up from germline, CDR1 is MNHNS and CDR2 is SASEGT. Trimming removed 6 bases from V and 1 base from J, with 12 bases in between. The CDR3 consists of 15 residues. The CDR3 region has the DNA TGTGCCAGCAGAACGACAGGACTGAACACCGGGGAGCTGTTTTTT. Protein sequence: CASRTTGLNTGELFF.